Sequencing of this TCR beta chain was carried out in a study of monozygotic twins with cystic fibrosis. Broader study findings: Low clonality (median roughly 0.009) suggested a mostly naive repertoire. Shared CDR3 numbers were not associated with age, concordance or severity. Co-twins had the most similar V usage for 13 of 16 pairs, J for 8.

V lost 1 base and J lost 8, with 8 bases in between. The length of the CDR3 is 12 residues. The germline V gene encodes CDR1 MNHEY and CDR2 SVGAGI. Using immunoSEQ multiplex PCR, the repertoire was profiled, and TCRdb retains in-frame clones only, with some absent. The table includes over 20,000 clones, approximately 89% detected once. In the case of this clone: Its specificity is unknown.

The clonotype comes from a girl aged 2 to 10 with cystic fibrosis. The specimen sequenced was blood. This sequence joins TRBV6-5 and TRBJ1-2; a weak D match, TRBD1 (6 bases). This CDR3 is CASSYYGQGYTF. The CDR3, as DNA: TGTGCCAGCAGTTACTATGGACAGGGCTACACCTTC.